The clone carrying this T cell receptor beta chain has a single count. Its matching antigen is unknown. 60 Vbeta and 13 Jbeta primers were used in PCR. Clones were read by immunoSEQ multiplex PCR, and TCRdb kept only the in-frame ones, dropping some. Of about 160,000 clones listed, about three quarters were seen once; the top ten hold more than 0.75%. The data derive from a study of cytomegalovirus exposure and HLA in healthy donors. Whole-study findings and limits: From TCR beta sequences, most subjects' HLA-A and HLA-B alleles were reportedly predicted accurately.

Looked up from germline, CDR1 is SGHTA and CDR2 is FQGTGA. This CDR3 spans 15 amino acids. V was shortened by 0 bases and J by 4 bases, with 12 bases between the two germline ends. The sequence was collected from a woman in her 50s in good health and CMV-seropositive. This chain connects TRBV7-3 to TRBJ2-5; D may be TRBD2 (7 bases). The specimen was PBMCs. For the CDR3, the DNA is TGTGCCAGCAGCTTAACGGCGGGGGCCCTAGAGACCCAGTACTTC. This translates into CASSLTAGALETQYF.